The sequence of this T cell receptor (beta chain) was determined in a study of T cells after yellow fever vaccination. TCRdb reprocessed the 5' RACE reads with MiXCR, giving one entry per CDR3 protein. The sample gives around 320,000 distinct CDR3 sequences, about 4.5% of which show up once; roughly a fifth is in the top ten. Of note for this clonotype: The junction departs from germline at one end; a sequencing error may be responsible.

Per germline, CDR1 KGHSH and CDR2 LQKENI. The CDR3 spans 13 residues. The sequence came from a man aged 18 to 30 who received the YFV17D yellow fever vaccine. The V gene is TRBV18, the J gene TRBJ2-5, with D perhaps matching TRBD2 (6 bases). The sample here was PBMCs, taken 15 days after the yellow fever booster vaccination. CDR3 coding DNA: TGTGCCAGCTCTCCTCGGAGGGAAGAGACCCACTACTTC. Protein product: CASSPRREETHYF.